One TCR beta chain is described in this entry. This entry is derived from a study of blood T cell repertoires in COVID-19. Unmatched junction bases numbered 5, after V lost 5 bases and J lost 3 bases. The CDR3 covers 16 residues. Looked up from germline, CDR1 is SGHTA and CDR2 is FQGNSA. Method: immunoSEQ multiplex PCR; TCRdb's copy keeps in-frame clones and lacks some. The table lists fewer than 350,000 clones, about 91% of them singletons. Input material: peripheral blood. The receptor's source is a man aged 30-40 years with COVID-19, enrolled during active disease. This chain connects TRBV7-2 to TRBJ2-3, with 13 bases matching TRBD2. CDR3 in DNA: TGTGCCAGCAGCCGGACTAGCGGGAGTGGGACAGATACGCAGTATTTT. It codes for CASSRTSGSGTDTQYF.